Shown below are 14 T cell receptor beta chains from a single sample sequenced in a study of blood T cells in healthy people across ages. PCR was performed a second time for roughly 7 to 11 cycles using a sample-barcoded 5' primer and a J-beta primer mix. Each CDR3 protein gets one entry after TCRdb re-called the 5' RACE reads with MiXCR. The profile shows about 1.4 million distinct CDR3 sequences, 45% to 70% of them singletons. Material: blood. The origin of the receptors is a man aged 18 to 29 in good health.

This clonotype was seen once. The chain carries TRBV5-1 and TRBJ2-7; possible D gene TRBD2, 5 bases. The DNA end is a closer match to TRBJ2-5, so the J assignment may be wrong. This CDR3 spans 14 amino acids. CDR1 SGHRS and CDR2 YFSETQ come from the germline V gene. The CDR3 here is CASSLVLGDETQYF. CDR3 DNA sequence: TGCGCCAGCAGCTTGGTTCTGGGAGATGAGACCCAGTACTTC.

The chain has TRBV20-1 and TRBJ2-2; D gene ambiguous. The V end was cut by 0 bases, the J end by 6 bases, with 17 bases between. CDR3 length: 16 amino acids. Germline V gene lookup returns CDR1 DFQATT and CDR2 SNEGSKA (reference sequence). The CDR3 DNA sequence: TGCAGTGCTAGAGACTACACGGGTTCGAGCCCCGGGGAGCTGTTTTTT. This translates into CSARDYTGSSPGELFF.

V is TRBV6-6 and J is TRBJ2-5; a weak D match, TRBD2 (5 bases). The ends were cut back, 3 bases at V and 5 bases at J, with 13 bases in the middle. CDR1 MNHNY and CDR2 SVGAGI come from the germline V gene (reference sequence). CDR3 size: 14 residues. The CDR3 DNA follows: TGTGCCAGCAGTTATGAGAGGGTTCGGGAGACCCAGTACTTC. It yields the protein CASSYERVRETQYF.

The CDR3 DNA sequence: TGTGCCAGCAGCCCCGCAGCGGGGGCCTACGAGCAGTACTTC. Translating it yields CASSPAAGAYEQYF. This chain connects TRBV6-5 to TRBJ2-7; TRBD2 matches 8 bases. Unmatched junction bases numbered 6, after V lost 6 bases and J lost 2 bases. The CDR3 is made up of 14 amino acids. Germline V CDR1 and CDR2: MNHEY, SVGAGI.

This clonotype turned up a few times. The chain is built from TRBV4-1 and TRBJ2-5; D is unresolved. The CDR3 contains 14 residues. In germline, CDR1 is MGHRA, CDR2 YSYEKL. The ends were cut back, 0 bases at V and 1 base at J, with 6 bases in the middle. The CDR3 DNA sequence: TGCGCCAGCAGCCAAGATAATCCCCAAGAGACCCAGTACTTC. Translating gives CASSQDNPQETQYF.

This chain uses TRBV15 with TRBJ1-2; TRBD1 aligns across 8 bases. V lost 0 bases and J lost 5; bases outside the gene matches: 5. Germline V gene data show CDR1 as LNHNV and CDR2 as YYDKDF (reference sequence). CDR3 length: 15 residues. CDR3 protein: CATSRDLDRAYGYTF. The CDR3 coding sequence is TGTGCCACCAGCAGAGATCTGGACAGGGCTTATGGCTACACCTTC.

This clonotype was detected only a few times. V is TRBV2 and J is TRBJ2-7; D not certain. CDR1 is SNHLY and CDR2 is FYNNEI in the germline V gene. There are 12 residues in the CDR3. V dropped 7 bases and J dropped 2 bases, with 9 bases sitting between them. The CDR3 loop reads CASTRLTYEQYF. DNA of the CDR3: TGTGCCAGCACCCGGTTAACCTACGAGCAGTACTTC.

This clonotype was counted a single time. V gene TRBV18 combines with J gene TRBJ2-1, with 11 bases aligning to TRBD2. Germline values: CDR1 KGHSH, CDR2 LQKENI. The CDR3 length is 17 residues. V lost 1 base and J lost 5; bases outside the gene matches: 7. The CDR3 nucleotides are TGTGCCAGCTCACCACTTTTGGGACTAGCGGAACACAATGAGCAGTTCTTC. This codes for CASSPLLGLAEHNEQFF.

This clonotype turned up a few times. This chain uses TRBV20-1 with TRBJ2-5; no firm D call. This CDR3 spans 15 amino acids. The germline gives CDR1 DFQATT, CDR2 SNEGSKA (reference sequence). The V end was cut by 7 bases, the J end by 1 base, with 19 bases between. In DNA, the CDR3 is TGCAGTGGTACACTGACCCCCAGTTCCCAAGAGACCCAGTACTTC. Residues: CSGTLTPSSQETQYF.

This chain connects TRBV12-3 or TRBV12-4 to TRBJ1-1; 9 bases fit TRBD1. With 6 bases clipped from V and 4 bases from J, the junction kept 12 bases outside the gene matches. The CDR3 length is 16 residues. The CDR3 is CASRVRDRAESTEAFF. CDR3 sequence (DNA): TGTGCCAGCAGGGTCCGGGACAGGGCGGAAAGCACTGAAGCTTTCTTT.

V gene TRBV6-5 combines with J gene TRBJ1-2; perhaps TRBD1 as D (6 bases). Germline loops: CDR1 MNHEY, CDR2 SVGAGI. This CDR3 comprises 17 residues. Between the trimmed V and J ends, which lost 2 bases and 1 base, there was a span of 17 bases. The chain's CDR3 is CASSYTGGAMDNYGYTF. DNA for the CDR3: TGTGCCAGCAGTTACACTGGGGGCGCAATGGATAACTATGGCTACACCTTC.

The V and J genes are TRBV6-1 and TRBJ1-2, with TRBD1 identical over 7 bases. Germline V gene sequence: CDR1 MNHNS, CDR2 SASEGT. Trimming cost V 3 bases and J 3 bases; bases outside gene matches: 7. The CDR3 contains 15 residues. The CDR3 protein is CASSEDTGAHYGYTF. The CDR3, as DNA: TGTGCCAGCAGTGAGGATACAGGGGCGCACTATGGCTACACCTTC.

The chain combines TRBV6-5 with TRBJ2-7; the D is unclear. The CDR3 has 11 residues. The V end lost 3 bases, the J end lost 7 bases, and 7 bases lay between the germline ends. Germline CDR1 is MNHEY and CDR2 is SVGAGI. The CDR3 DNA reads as TGTGCCAGCAGTTATCAGGCGGAGCAGTACTTC. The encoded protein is CASSYQAEQYF.

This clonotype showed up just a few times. The CDR3 reads CSVAGGEGSYNEQFF. Written as DNA, the CDR3 is TGCAGCGTTGCAGGGGGGGAAGGGTCCTACAATGAGCAGTTCTTC. The J gene is TRBJ2-1, the V gene TRBV29-1; either TRBD1 or TRBD2 may supply D (7 bases each). CDR1 SQVTM and CDR2 ANQGSEA come from the germline V gene. The CDR3 runs to 15 residues. V gave up 4 bases and J gave up 1 base, with 14 bases separating them.